This TCR beta chain was sequenced for a study of OX40 agonist ivuxolimab in advanced cancers. Overall study: Participants, 75% to 85% male, averaged around 64 years of age, ranging from roughly 23 to 90.

V was pared by 2 bases and J by 8 bases, with 17 bases between. CDR3 length: 15 residues. Germline loops: CDR1 SGHRS, CDR2 YFSETQ. Study outcomes and limitations: CD4+ T cells averaged fewer expanded clones than CD8+ T cells. Both blood CD4+ and CD8+ T cells showed clonal growth by week 6 at 0.1 to 3.0 mg/kg.

Points on this clone: The antigen is undetermined.

The table came from immunoSEQ multiplex PCR; TCRdb's copy has only in-frame clones and leaves some out. The sample carries 46,000 or so clones, roughly four fifths recorded once. This TCR was sampled from an adult with an advanced solid tumor such as melanoma, head and neck, liver or kidney cancer. The sequencing here drew on CD4+ or CD8+ T cells sorted from blood, taken in a trial of the OX40 agonist ivuxolimab. V gene TRBV5-1 combines with J gene TRBJ2-1; possibly TRBD2 for D (6 bases). CDR3 in amino acids: CASSFGGALIYEQFF. CDR3 bases: TGCGCCAGCAGCTTTGGCGGGGCCCTGATCTATGAGCAGTTCTTC.